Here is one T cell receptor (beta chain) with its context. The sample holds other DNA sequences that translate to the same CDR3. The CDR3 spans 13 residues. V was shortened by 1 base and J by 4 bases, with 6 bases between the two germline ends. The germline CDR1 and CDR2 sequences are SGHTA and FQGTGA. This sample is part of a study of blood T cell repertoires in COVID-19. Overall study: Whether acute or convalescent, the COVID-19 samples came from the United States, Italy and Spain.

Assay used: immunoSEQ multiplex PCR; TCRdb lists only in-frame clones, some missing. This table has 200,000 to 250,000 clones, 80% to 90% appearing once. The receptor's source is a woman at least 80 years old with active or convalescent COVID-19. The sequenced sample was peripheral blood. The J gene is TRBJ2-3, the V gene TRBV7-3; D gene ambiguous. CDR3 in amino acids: CASSLSLADTQYF. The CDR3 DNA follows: TGTGCCAGCAGCTTAAGTTTAGCAGATACGCAGTATTTT.